The 19 T cell receptor beta chains below were found in one sample sequenced in a study of graft-versus-host responses after intestinal transplantation. Sequencing was performed with immunoSEQ multiplex PCR; in TCRdb, only in-frame clones are kept and a portion is missing. The data contain nearly 95,000 clones, approximately 94% of them singletons. These receptors lack a known antigen. Sequencing used unstimulated CD8+ T cells sorted from spleen or lymph node cells, obtained before intestinal transplant. All receptors come from a human donor who received an intestinal transplant.

This clone was seen only once. The chain couples TRBV30 to TRBJ1-1; perhaps TRBD1 as D (6 bases). CDR3 length: 13 residues. V was cut by 1 base and J by 3 bases, with 9 bases left in between. Germline V gene data show CDR1 as GTSNPN and CDR2 as SVGIG (reference sequence). CDR3 DNA: TGTGCCTGGAGTGGGGGGGGCCACACTGAAGCTTTCTTT. It yields the protein CAWSGGGHTEAFF.

DNA for the CDR3: TGTGCCAGCAGCTTAGCGCAGGAAAGGGGAGGAGGGACCCAGTACTTC. As protein: CASSLAQERGGGTQYF. This sequence joins TRBV7-9 and TRBJ2-5, with a tentative D call TRBD2 (6 bases). V lost 0 bases and J 7 bases, leaving 18 bases between the germline ends. The CDR3 runs 16 residues. From germline, CDR1 is SEHNR and CDR2 FQNEAQ (reference sequence).

J is TRBJ2-7 and V is TRBV7-9; 9 bases are a match to TRBD2. V lost 3 bases to trimming and J lost 5 bases; unmatched junction nucleotides: 8. Germline-derived CDR1 and CDR2 are SEHNR and FQNEAQ (reference sequence). The length of the CDR3 is 15 residues. CDR3: CASSFVAGDLDEQYF. CDR3 DNA: TGTGCCAGCAGCTTCGTAGCGGGAGACTTGGACGAGCAGTACTTC. The complete variable domain, with remaining parts taken from reference TRBV7-9 and TRBJ2-7, reads DTGVSQNPRHKITKRGQNVTFRCDPISEHNRLYWYRQTLGQGPEFLTYFQNEAQLEKSRLLSDRFSAERPKGSFSTLEIQRTEQGDSAMYLCASSFVAGDLDEQYFGPGTRLTVT.

This chain connects TRBV27 to TRBJ1-6; D perhaps matches TRBD1 (5 bases). The germline V gene has CDR1 MNHEY and CDR2 SMNVEV (reference sequence). The length of the CDR3 is 16 residues. The V gene lost 2 bases and the J gene lost 2 bases, with 10 bases spanning the gap. CDR3: CASSLGGVAYNSPLHF. The CDR3 bases are TGTGCCAGCAGTTTAGGGGGGGTGGCCTATAATTCACCCCTCCACTTT.

V is TRBV2 and J is TRBJ2-7, with TRBD1 matching over 7 bases. Germline-derived CDR1 and CDR2 are SNHLY and FYNNEI. The CDR3 spans 14 residues. Germline trimming cut 1 base from V and 4 bases from J; bases unmatched to any gene: 4. The CDR3 loop reads CASSEGDRPYEQYF. For the CDR3, the DNA is TGTGCCAGCAGTGAAGGGGACAGACCATACGAGCAGTACTTC.

This sequence joins TRBV27 and TRBJ1-6, with D maybe TRBD1 (5 bases). The CDR3 is 13 amino acids. V gave up 5 bases and J gave up 8 bases, with 10 bases separating them. Germline lookup yields CDR1 MNHEY and CDR2 SMNVEV (reference sequence). The CDR3 here is CASSGVGDSPLHF. DNA for the CDR3: TGTGCCAGCAGTGGGGTAGGGGATTCACCCCTCCACTTT.

V usage is TRBV11-3 and J usage is TRBJ2-1, with D uncertain. The CDR3 covers 13 residues. CDR1 is SGHNT, CDR2 YENEEA, per germline. V shed 4 bases and J shed 8 bases, with 12 bases lying between them. The CDR3 DNA sequence: TGTGCCAGCAGCTCCACTCCCATGGATGAGCAGTTCTTC. Its protein product is CASSSTPMDEQFF.

This clone appeared a single time. The gene calls are TRBV11-3 and TRBJ2-1; 7 positions match TRBD1. Germline trimming cut 5 bases from V and 1 base from J; bases unmatched to any gene: 11. Looked up from germline, CDR1 is SGHNT and CDR2 is YENEEA. This CDR3 has 17 amino acids. DNA of the CDR3: TGTGCCAGCAGCGCCCGATCCGGGACAGTTTCCTACAATGAGCAGTTCTTC. This sequence encodes CASSARSGTVSYNEQFF.

The CDR3 DNA reads TGTGCCAGCAGACACGGACAGGGGCGGTGGACTGAAGCTTTCTTT. Translation: CASRHGQGRWTEAFF. V is TRBV2 and J is TRBJ1-1, with TRBD1 matching 9 bases. The CDR3 sequence is 15 residues long. Germline-derived CDR1 and CDR2 are SNHLY and FYNNEI. V dropped 6 bases and J dropped 5; count of bases not matched to a gene: 10.

The sample holds one count of this clone. This sequence joins TRBV5-4 and TRBJ2-7; D call uncertain. The CDR3 runs to 13 residues. Deletions cut 0 bases from V and 3 bases from J, with 7 bases between. CDR1 is SGHNT, CDR2 YYREEE, per germline (reference sequence). CDR3 sequence (DNA): TGTGCCAGCAGCTTGGCCCCTTTCTACGAGCAGTACTTC. It codes for CASSLAPFYEQYF.

The chain has TRBV27 and TRBJ2-2, with D maybe TRBD1 (5 bases). There are 15 residues in the CDR3. Germline CDR1 and CDR2: MNHEY and SMNVEV (reference sequence). Trimming took off 3 bases at V and 0 bases at J, with 8 bases between the two ends. CDR3: CASSFDSSNTGELFF. CDR3 DNA: TGTGCCAGCAGTTTCGACAGCTCGAACACCGGGGAGCTGTTTTTT.

The chain links TRBV7-9 to TRBJ2-1; 7 bases map to TRBD1. Trimming at V came to 2 bases and at J to 8 bases, leaving 18 bases not matched to a gene. The CDR3 sequence is 18 residues long. Germline V gene sequence: CDR1 SEHNR, CDR2 FQNEAQ (reference sequence). CDR3 region: CASSLSEWKGQVQYEQFF. As DNA, the CDR3 is TGTGCCAGCAGCTTATCCGAATGGAAAGGACAGGTACAATATGAGCAGTTCTTC.

V gene TRBV7-9 combines with J gene TRBJ1-1; D may be TRBD1 (6 bases). The CDR3 contains 14 residues. Germline CDR1 and CDR2: SEHNR and FQNEAQ (reference sequence). The ends were cut back, 4 bases at V and 0 bases at J, with 9 bases in the middle. CDR3 coding DNA: TGTGCCAGCAGCTCCGACAGGATGAACACTGAAGCTTTCTTT. Translating gives CASSSDRMNTEAFF. Full variable domain (remainder filled in from reference TRBV7-9 and TRBJ1-1): DTGVSQNPRHKITKRGQNVTFRCDPISEHNRLYWYRQTLGQGPEFLTYFQNEAQLEKSRLLSDRFSAERPKGSFSTLEIQRTEQGDSAMYLCASSSDRMNTEAFFGQGTRLTVV.

The chain uses TRBV4-3 and TRBJ2-6, with a tentative D call TRBD1 (6 bases). The ends were cut back, 0 bases at V and 0 bases at J, with 15 bases in the middle. From germline, CDR1 is LGHNA and CDR2 YSLEER. The CDR3 covers 19 residues. DNA of the CDR3: TGCGCCAGCAGCCAAGATGGGTCAGGGGCTGGCTCTGGGGCCAACGTCCTGACTTTC. It yields the protein CASSQDGSGAGSGANVLTF.

The CDR3 coding sequence is TGTGCCAGCAGCACGGGGGGTGGCATTCAGTACTTC. Its translation is CASSTGGGIQYF. The V call is TRBV5-8, the J call TRBJ2-4; 7 nucleotides match TRBD2. Trimming cost V 4 bases and J 9 bases; bases outside gene matches: 4. Germline CDR1 SGHTS, CDR2 YDEGEE. The CDR3 is 12 amino acids.

V is TRBV13 and J is TRBJ2-5; 8 bases map to TRBD2. Germline trimming cut 6 bases from V and 5 bases from J; bases unmatched to any gene: 5. Germline CDR1 PRHDT, CDR2 FYEKMQ (reference sequence). CDR3 size: 13 residues. For the CDR3, the DNA is TGTGCCAGCAGATCGCGGGGGGAGGAGACCCAGTACTTC. This gives the protein CASRSRGEETQYF.

The rearrangement links TRBV10-3 to TRBJ1-1; D may be TRBD1 (5 bases). Trimming shortened V by 3 bases and J by 10 bases, and 9 bases separated the two germline ends. The CDR3 is made up of 11 amino acids. Germline V gene data show CDR1 as ENHRY and CDR2 as SYGVKD. CDR3 sequence (DNA): TGTGCCATCAGTGAAGGGGTCCTAGCTTTCTTT. Translated, it gives CAISEGVLAFF.

The table lists this clone with a count of one. The V and J genes are TRBV5-4 and TRBJ2-7; tentative D call: TRBD1 (5 bases). The CDR3 sequence is 13 residues long. Germline V gene data show CDR1 as SGHNT and CDR2 as YYREEE (reference sequence). V lost 2 bases to trimming and J lost 4 bases, with 10 bases between them. The CDR3 DNA reads TGTGCCAGCAGCTTAGCAGGGATATACGAGCAGTACTTC. Amino acid sequence: CASSLAGIYEQYF. The full variable domain, in which reference TRBV5-4 and TRBJ2-7 provide the parts outside the CDR3, is ETGVTQSPTHLIKTRGQQVTLRCSSQSGHNTVSWYQQALGQGPQFIFQYYREEENGRGNFPPRFSGLQFPNYSSELNVNALELDDSALYLCASSLAGIYEQYFGPGTRLTVT.

V gene TRBV4-3 combines with J gene TRBJ1-6; D is possibly TRBD1 (5 bases). The CDR3 length is 16 residues. V was trimmed by 6 bases and J by 5 bases, leaving 17 bases between them. The germline V gene encodes CDR1 LGHNA and CDR2 YSLEER. CDR3 residues: CASRLDGGADNSPLHF. The CDR3 DNA sequence: TGCGCCAGCAGACTGGACGGAGGGGCTGATAATTCACCCCTCCACTTT.